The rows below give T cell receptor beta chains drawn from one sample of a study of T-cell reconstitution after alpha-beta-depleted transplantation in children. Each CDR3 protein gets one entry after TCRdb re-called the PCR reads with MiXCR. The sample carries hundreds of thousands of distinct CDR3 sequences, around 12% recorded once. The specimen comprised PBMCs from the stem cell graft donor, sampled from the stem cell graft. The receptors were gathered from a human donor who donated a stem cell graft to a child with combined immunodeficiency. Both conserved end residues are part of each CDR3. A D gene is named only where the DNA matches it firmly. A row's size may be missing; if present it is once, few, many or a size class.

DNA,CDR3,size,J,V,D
TGTGCCAGTACGGTAACAGGCCGAGTAAGCTCTGGGGCCAACGTCCTGACTTTC,CASTVTGRVSSGANVLTF,few,TRBJ2-6,TRBV19,NA
TGTGCCAGCAGACCCACCGTAGCGGGAGAGCAGTTCTTC,CASRPTVAGEQFF,few,TRBJ2-1,TRBV6-2/TRBV6-3,TRBD2
TGTGCCAGCAGCTTAGCGGCGGGAGGTGATCGGAGTAGCACAGATACGCAGTATTTT,CASSLAAGGDRSSTDTQYF,NA,TRBJ2-3,TRBV7-2,TRBD2
TGTGCCAGCAGTTTAGGCGGGGGGGTGGACACCGGGGAGCTGTTTTTT,CASSLGGGVDTGELFF,few,TRBJ2-2,TRBV12-3/TRBV12-4,TRBD2
TGTGCCAGCAGCTTGGATACCGGGGCTGGGGCCAACGTCCTGACTTTC,CASSLDTGAGANVLTF,NA,TRBJ2-6,TRBV5-5,NA
TGTGCCAGCAGCTTGGTGGACCGAGTTGGGGAGACCCAGTACTTC,CASSLVDRVGETQYF,few,TRBJ2-5,TRBV7-9,NA
TGTGCCAGCAGTTTATTCAGTGCCAAGGGATTAAACACCGGGGAGCTGTTTTTT,CASSLFSAKGLNTGELFF,many,TRBJ2-2,TRBV28,NA
TGTGCCAGCAGTTTATTCCCACAGGCTCCCGGGAAAGAGACCCAGTACTTC,CASSLFPQAPGKETQYF,few,TRBJ2-5,TRBV27,NA
TGTGCCAGCGGGACAGGGGGCAGAAATGAGCAGTTCTTC,CASGTGGRNEQFF,NA,TRBJ2-1,TRBV19,TRBD1
TGTGCCAGCAGTTTAGCTAGCGGGGGCATTCAGTACTTC,CASSLASGGIQYF,NA,TRBJ2-4,TRBV12-3/TRBV12-4,TRBD2
TGTGCCAGCAGCGGGATCTACGAGCAGTACTTC,CASSGIYEQYF,NA,TRBJ2-7,TRBV11-2,NA
TGTGCTAGTGGTTTGGGGGGGGTGGCTGGGGCCAACGTCCTGACTTTC,CASGLGGVAGANVLTF,NA,TRBJ2-6,TRBV12-5,NA
TGTGCCAGCAGTTTCAACAGGGGGCTAACCTACGAGCAGTACTTC,CASSFNRGLTYEQYF,NA,TRBJ2-7,TRBV28,TRBD1
TGTGCCATCAGTGTACCCACCTCTAGCGGGAACTACGAGCAGTACTTC,CAISVPTSSGNYEQYF,NA,TRBJ2-7,TRBV10-3,TRBD2
TGTGCCAGCAGCGAGACTAGCGGAGTATACAATGAGCAGTTCTTC,CASSETSGVYNEQFF,few,TRBJ2-1,TRBV9,TRBD2
TGTGCCAGCGGCCCTTCTTCCTGGGGCGGGGAGCTGTTTTTT,CASGPSSWGGELFF,many,TRBJ2-2,TRBV12-3/TRBV12-4,NA
TGTGCCAGCAGTTACTCGTCTCAGCGGGGCACCTACGAGCAGTACTTC,CASSYSSQRGTYEQYF,few,TRBJ2-7,TRBV6-2/TRBV6-3,TRBD2
TGTGCCAGCAGTTACTCCCTAGCGGGGGAACCCTACAATGAGCAGTTCTTC,CASSYSLAGEPYNEQFF,many,TRBJ2-1,TRBV6-2/TRBV6-3,TRBD2
TGTGCCAGCAGTGAACCCCGGTACCTGAACACTGAAGCTTTCTTT,CASSEPRYLNTEAFF,many,TRBJ1-1,TRBV25-1,NA
TGTGCCAGCAGTTTATACAGGGAAGAGACCCAGTACTTC,CASSLYREETQYF,many,TRBJ2-5,TRBV27,NA
TGCGCCAGCAGCCAAGATCAAGGGATCCCTTTGAACACCGGGGAGCTGTTTTTT,CASSQDQGIPLNTGELFF,few,TRBJ2-2,TRBV4-3,NA
TGCAGCGGTGAAGGGGGCGCCTACAATGAGCAGTTCTTC,CSGEGGAYNEQFF,NA,TRBJ2-1,TRBV29-1,TRBD1
TGTGCCAGCAGTGGGGACGGACCTCAAGGCTATGGCTACACCTTC,CASSGDGPQGYGYTF,NA,TRBJ1-2,TRBV28,NA
TGTGCCAGCAGCTTTGGCTTACAGGGCTCCTACGAGCAGTACTTC,CASSFGLQGSYEQYF,few,TRBJ2-7,TRBV7-2,NA
TGTGCCAGCAGCTCAAACTTGGGGGGGGGCACAGATACGCAGTATTTT,CASSSNLGGGTDTQYF,NA,TRBJ2-3,TRBV7-3,TRBD2
TGCGCCAGCAGCCGTGTTGTGGACACCTACAATGAGCAGTTCTTC,CASSRVVDTYNEQFF,few,TRBJ2-1,TRBV4-3,NA
TGTGCCAGCAGCCTCCGTCACAGGGGCTCTGGAAACACCATATATTTT,CASSLRHRGSGNTIYF,NA,TRBJ1-3,TRBV11-2,TRBD1
TGTGCCAGCAGCTTAGTGCCAGCGGGGCCACAAGAGACCCAGTACTTC,CASSLVPAGPQETQYF,few,TRBJ2-5,TRBV7-2,TRBD2
TGCGCCAGCAGCTTGGATATGACTAGCGGTGGGACGCAGTATTTT,CASSLDMTSGGTQYF,NA,TRBJ2-3,TRBV5-1,TRBD2
TGTGCCAGCATCGGGATTCACGAGCAGTACTTC,CASIGIHEQYF,NA,TRBJ2-7,TRBV6-5,NA
TGTGCCAGCAGCCAAGCCCGGTGGGGGGCCTACGAGCAGTACTTC,CASSQARWGAYEQYF,few,TRBJ2-7,TRBV4-2,NA
TGTGCCAGCAGCCCCACAGGTGGGACGGAGTTCTACGAGCAGTACTTC,CASSPTGGTEFYEQYF,NA,TRBJ2-7,TRBV9,NA
TGTGCCAGCAGCTTAGGACAGGAGCAGTACTTC,CASSLGQEQYF,few,TRBJ2-7,TRBV7-9,NA
TGTGCCATCAGTGAGGGGCCAGAGACCCAGTACTTC,CAISEGPETQYF,few,TRBJ2-5,TRBV10-3,NA
TGTGCCAGCAGTTTATCTGGACAGGGTGAGACCCAGTACTTC,CASSLSGQGETQYF,few,TRBJ2-5,TRBV27,TRBD1
TGTGCCTGGAGAGTTCTGAACACCGGGGAGCTGTTTTTT,CAWRVLNTGELFF,NA,TRBJ2-2,TRBV30,NA
TGCGCCAGCAGCCCGGGGACAGGGCTCTTCAGCGGCACTGAAGCTTTCTTT,CASSPGTGLFSGTEAFF,many,TRBJ1-1,TRBV5-1,TRBD1
TGTGCCAGCAGCGGGGGGACAGGGCCCACAGATACGCAGTATTTT,CASSGGTGPTDTQYF,few,TRBJ2-3,TRBV9,TRBD1
TGCGCCAGCAGCACCCGTAGCGGGGGGGCCGTCAATGAGCAGTTCTTC,CASSTRSGGAVNEQFF,NA,TRBJ2-1,TRBV5-1,TRBD2
TGCGCCAGCACCCCGGGGGACAAGAACGAGCAGTACTTC,CASTPGDKNEQYF,many,TRBJ2-7,TRBV5-1,NA
TGCGCCAGCACCCATACGGGGCCAAACACAGATACGCAGTATTTT,CASTHTGPNTDTQYF,few,TRBJ2-3,TRBV5-1,NA
TGTGCCAGCAGTTTAAGTTTTTGGGACAGCAAAGCGAACACTGAAGCTTTCTTT,CASSLSFWDSKANTEAFF,NA,TRBJ1-1,TRBV12-3/TRBV12-4,TRBD1
TGCAGTGCTAGAGGGATTGACGCTGAAGCTTTCTTT,CSARGIDAEAFF,many,TRBJ1-1,TRBV20-1,NA
TGTGCCAGCAGTTACGGAGGTTCGAACACTGAAGCTTTCTTT,CASSYGGSNTEAFF,few,TRBJ1-1,TRBV6-2/TRBV6-3,NA
TGTGCCAGCAGCCCCCGGACTAGCGGGGGGGATAAGACATCCGAGCAGTACTTC,CASSPRTSGGDKTSEQYF,few,TRBJ2-7,TRBV14,TRBD2
TGTGCCAGCAGCCCCGGACTAGCGGGGGGCCGGGAGGAAAATGAGCAGTTCTTC,CASSPGLAGGREENEQFF,NA,TRBJ2-1,TRBV11-1,TRBD2
TGTGCCAGCAGTTCTACTACAGGGTTTCGTTCACCCCTCCACTTT,CASSSTTGFRSPLHF,few,TRBJ1-6,TRBV12-3/TRBV12-4,NA
TGTGCCAGCCCCCCTGAGACTGGTCTTTCCGAGCAGTACTTC,CASPPETGLSEQYF,NA,TRBJ2-7,TRBV28,NA
TGTGCCATACTCGGAGGGGGGGCCTCCAATGAGCAGTTCTTC,CAILGGGASNEQFF,NA,TRBJ2-1,TRBV11-2,NA
TGTGCCATCGGGCAGCAGAACACCGGGGAGCTGTTTTTT,CAIGQQNTGELFF,many,TRBJ2-2,TRBV10-3,NA
TGTGCCAGCAGGCAAGGGGGACTCACCGGGGAGCTGTTTTTT,CASRQGGLTGELFF,many,TRBJ2-2,TRBV12-3/TRBV12-4,NA
TGTGCCAGCACCGTCATCTCGGCAGGGGGCAATGAGCAGTTCTTC,CASTVISAGGNEQFF,NA,TRBJ2-1,TRBV27,TRBD1
TGCGCCAGCAGCCAAGTTGTAGACACCTACGAGCAGTACTTC,CASSQVVDTYEQYF,few,TRBJ2-7,TRBV4-3,NA
TGTGCCAGCAGCTTATGGTCTAGGGACACCGGGGGCAATGAGCAGTTCTTC,CASSLWSRDTGGNEQFF,NA,TRBJ2-1,TRBV11-2,NA
TGTGCCAGCAGCCAGGCGGGAGGTCGGGAGACCCAGTACTTC,CASSQAGGRETQYF,many,TRBJ2-5,TRBV9,TRBD2
TGTGCCAGCAGTTTCCAGCGGGGTGAAGAGACCCAGTACTTC,CASSFQRGEETQYF,few,TRBJ2-5,TRBV12-3/TRBV12-4,TRBD2
TGTGCCAGCACCCCGGACGACACCAGCACAGATACGCAGTATTTT,CASTPDDTSTDTQYF,NA,TRBJ2-3,TRBV12-3/TRBV12-4,NA
TGTGCCAGCAGCACCCGAGCCGGAGGGAATGAGCAGTTCTTC,CASSTRAGGNEQFF,many,TRBJ2-1,TRBV6-2/TRBV6-3,NA
TGTGCCAGCAGTTTGGTCCCACCCGGGACTGAGATATATGGCTACACCTTC,CASSLVPPGTEIYGYTF,many,TRBJ1-2,TRBV27,NA